The 8 T cell receptor beta chains below all came from one sample that was sequenced in a study of pediatric ulcerative colitis. During colonoscopy, one to two rectal pinch biopsies were collected. Measured with immunoSEQ multiplex PCR; TCRdb has only the in-frame clones, and not every one. Here the sample spans 10,000 to 13,000 clones, 80% to 90% being singletons. Material for sequencing was gut tissue. These receptors were taken from a girl aged 5 to 17 who was a control in a study of pediatric ulcerative colitis.

In DNA, the CDR3 is TGTGCCAGCAGCTTACAGAGCTCCTACGAGCAGTACTTC. It specifies CASSLQSSYEQYF. The chain uses TRBV11-2 and TRBJ2-7, with D unclear. Looked up from germline, CDR1 is SGHAT and CDR2 is FQNNGV. Trimming cost V 2 bases and J 0 bases, with 5 bases left between them. The CDR3 is made up of 13 amino acids.

This sequence joins TRBV7-9 and TRBJ1-1; 10 bases fit TRBD1. CDR1 SEHNR and CDR2 FQNEAQ come from the germline V gene (reference sequence). The CDR3 spans 18 residues. V trimming: 5 bases; J trimming: 0 bases; junction bases outside the gene matches: 12. The CDR3, as DNA: TGTGCCAGCAGCATAATTCCGGGACAGGGGCTCCTGAACACTGAAGCTTTCTTT. Translated, it gives CASSIIPGQGLLNTEAFF.

This chain uses TRBV7-2 with TRBJ2-5; 10 bases line up with TRBD1. The CDR3 extends over 14 amino acids. Germline CDR1 SGHTA, CDR2 FQGNSA. After removal of 5 bases from V and 5 bases from J, the junction contained 5 bases not matched to a gene. The CDR3 loop is CASSMTGGGETQYF. The CDR3 DNA sequence: TGTGCCAGCAGCATGACAGGGGGCGGTGAGACCCAGTACTTC.

In DNA, the CDR3 is TGCGCCAGCAGCTTCGGAGGGGGAGATATAATCTCTGGAAACACCATATATTTT. Translated: CASSFGGGDIISGNTIYF. This chain uses TRBV5-1 with TRBJ1-3; tentatively, D is TRBD1 (6 bases). V was pared by 2 bases and J by 0 bases, with 18 bases between. There are 18 residues in the CDR3. Germline CDR1 and CDR2: SGHRS and YFSETQ.

V usage is TRBV7-8 and J usage is TRBJ1-1; D is uncertain. CDR1 and CDR2 (germline): SGHVS, FQNEAQ. The CDR3 has 13 amino acids. V lost 4 bases to trimming and J lost 5 bases, with 11 bases between them. The CDR3: CASSSNLGTEAFF. The CDR3 region has the DNA TGTGCCAGCAGCTCGAATTTGGGGACTGAAGCTTTCTTT.

The rearrangement uses TRBV6-5 and TRBJ2-7, with a tentative D call TRBD2 (6 bases). Germline lookup yields CDR1 MNHEY and CDR2 SVGAGI. This CDR3 comprises 11 residues. V dropped 7 bases and J dropped 7 bases, with 11 bases sitting between them. In nucleotides, the CDR3 is TGTGCCAGCAATTATGCGGGGGAGCAGTACTTC. Encoded protein: CASNYAGEQYF.

The chain joins TRBV30 to TRBJ1-1, with TRBD1 matching over 8 bases. J gave up 7 bases and V 1 base, and 11 bases lay outside the gene matches. Per germline, CDR1 GTSNPN and CDR2 SVGIG (reference sequence). The CDR3 spans 15 residues. The CDR3 DNA reads as TGTGCCTGGAGTGCCCTGACAGGGGTAGTGGGTGAAGCTTTCTTT. It codes for CAWSALTGVVGEAFF.

This sequence joins TRBV28 and TRBJ2-1; D is ambiguous. Trimming took off 7 bases at V and 7 bases at J, with 14 bases between the two ends. The CDR3 has 13 residues. From germline, CDR1 is MDHEN and CDR2 SYDVKM. The CDR3 bases are TGTGCCAGCACCACACGCGTCTTGAATGAGCAGTTCTTC. This codes for CASTTRVLNEQFF.